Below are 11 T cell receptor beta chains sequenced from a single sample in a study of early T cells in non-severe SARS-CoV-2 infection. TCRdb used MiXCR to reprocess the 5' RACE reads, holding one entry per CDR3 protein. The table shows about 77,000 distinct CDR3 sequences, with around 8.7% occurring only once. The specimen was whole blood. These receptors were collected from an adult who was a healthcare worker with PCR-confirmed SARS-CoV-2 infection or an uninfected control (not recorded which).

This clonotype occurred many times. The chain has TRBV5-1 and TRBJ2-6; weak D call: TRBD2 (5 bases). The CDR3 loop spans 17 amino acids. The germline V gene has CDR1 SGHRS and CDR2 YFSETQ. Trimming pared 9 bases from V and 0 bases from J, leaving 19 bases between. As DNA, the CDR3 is TGCGCCACCAAGAGGGCAGGTGAAACCTCTGGGGCCAACGTCCTGACTTTC. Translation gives CATKRAGETSGANVLTF.

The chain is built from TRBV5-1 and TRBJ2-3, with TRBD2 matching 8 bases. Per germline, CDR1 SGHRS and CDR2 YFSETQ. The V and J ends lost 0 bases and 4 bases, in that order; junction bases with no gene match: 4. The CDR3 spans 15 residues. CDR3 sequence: CASSLAGLGADTQYF. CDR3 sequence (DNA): TGCGCCAGCAGCTTGGCGGGACTAGGAGCAGATACGCAGTATTTT.

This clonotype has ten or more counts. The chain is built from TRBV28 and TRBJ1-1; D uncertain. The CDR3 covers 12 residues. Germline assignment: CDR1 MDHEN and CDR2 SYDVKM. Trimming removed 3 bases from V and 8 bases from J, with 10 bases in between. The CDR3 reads CASSLRWAEAFF. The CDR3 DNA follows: TGTGCCAGCAGTTTGAGGTGGGCAGAAGCTTTCTTT.

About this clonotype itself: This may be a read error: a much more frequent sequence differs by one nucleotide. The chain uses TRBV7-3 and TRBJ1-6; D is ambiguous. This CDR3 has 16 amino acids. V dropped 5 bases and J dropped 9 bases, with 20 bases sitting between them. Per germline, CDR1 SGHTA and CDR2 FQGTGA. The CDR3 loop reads CASSPSALGRRSPLHF. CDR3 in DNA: TGTGCCAGCAGCCCTAGCGCCCTAGGGCGGCGTTCACCCCTCCACTTT.

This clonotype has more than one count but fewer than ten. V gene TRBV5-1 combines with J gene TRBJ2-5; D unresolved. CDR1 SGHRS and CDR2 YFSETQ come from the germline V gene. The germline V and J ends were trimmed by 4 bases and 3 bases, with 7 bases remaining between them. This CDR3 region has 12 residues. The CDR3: CASSHLEETQYF. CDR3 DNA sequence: TGCGCCAGCAGCCACCTCGAAGAGACCCAGTACTTC. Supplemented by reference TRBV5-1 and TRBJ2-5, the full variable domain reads KAGVTQTPRYLIKTRGQQVTLSCSPISGHRSVSWYQQTPGQGLQFLFEYFSETQRNKGNFPGRFSGRQFSNSRSEMNVSTLELGDSALYLCASSHLEETQYFGPGTRLLVL.

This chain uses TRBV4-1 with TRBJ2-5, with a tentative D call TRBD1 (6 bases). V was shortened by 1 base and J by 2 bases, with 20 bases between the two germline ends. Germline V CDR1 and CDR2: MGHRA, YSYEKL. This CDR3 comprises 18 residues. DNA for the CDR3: TGCGCCAGCAGCCAAGGCCTCACTTTGGGACACGGTCAAGAGACCCAGTACTTC. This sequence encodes CASSQGLTLGHGQETQYF.

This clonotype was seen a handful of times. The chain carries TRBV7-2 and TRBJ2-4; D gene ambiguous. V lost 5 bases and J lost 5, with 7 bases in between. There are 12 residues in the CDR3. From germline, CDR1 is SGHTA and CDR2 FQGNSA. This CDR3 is CASSPTQNIQYF. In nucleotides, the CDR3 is TGTGCCAGCAGCCCGACCCAAAACATTCAGTACTTC.

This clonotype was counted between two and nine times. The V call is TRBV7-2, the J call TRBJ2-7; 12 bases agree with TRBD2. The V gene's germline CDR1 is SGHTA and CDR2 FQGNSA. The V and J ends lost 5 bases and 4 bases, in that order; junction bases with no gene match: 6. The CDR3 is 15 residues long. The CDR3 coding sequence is TGTGCCAGCAGCGTGGGACTAGCGGGTTATTACGAGCAGTACTTC. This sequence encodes CASSVGLAGYYEQYF.

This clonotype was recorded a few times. CDR3 sequence: CASSYWGAGGNNEQFF. The CDR3 region has the DNA TGTGCCAGCAGTTACTGGGGGGCAGGAGGTAACAATGAGCAGTTCTTC. The V gene is TRBV6-2 or TRBV6-3, the J gene TRBJ2-1; either TRBD1 or TRBD2 may supply D (6 bases each). Trimming removed 1 base from V and 5 bases from J, with 15 bases in between. Germline assignment: CDR1 MNHEY and CDR2 SVGEGT. The CDR3 runs to 16 residues.

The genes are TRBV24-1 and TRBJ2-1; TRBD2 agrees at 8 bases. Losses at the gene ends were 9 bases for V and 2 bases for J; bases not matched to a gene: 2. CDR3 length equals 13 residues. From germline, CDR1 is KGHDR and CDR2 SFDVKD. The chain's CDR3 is CATSGGTYNEQFF. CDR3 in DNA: TGTGCCACCTCGGGAGGGACCTACAATGAGCAGTTCTTC.

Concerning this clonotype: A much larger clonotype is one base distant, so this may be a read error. The CDR3 here is CVSSLLRTETQYF. CDR3 nucleotide sequence: TGTGTCAGCAGTCTCCTAAGGACTGAAACCCAGTACTTC. The chain combines TRBV28 with TRBJ2-5; a possible D gene is TRBD2 (5 bases). CDR3 length: 13 residues. The germline CDR1 and CDR2 sequences are MDHEN and SYDVKM. Based on the CDR3 plus reference TRBV28 and TRBJ2-5, the full variable domain is DVKVTQSSRYLVKRTGEKVFLECVQDMDHENMFWYRQDPGLGLRLIYFSYDVKMKEKGDIPEGYSVSREKKERFSLILESASTNQTSMYLCVSSLLRTETQYFGPGTRLLVL.